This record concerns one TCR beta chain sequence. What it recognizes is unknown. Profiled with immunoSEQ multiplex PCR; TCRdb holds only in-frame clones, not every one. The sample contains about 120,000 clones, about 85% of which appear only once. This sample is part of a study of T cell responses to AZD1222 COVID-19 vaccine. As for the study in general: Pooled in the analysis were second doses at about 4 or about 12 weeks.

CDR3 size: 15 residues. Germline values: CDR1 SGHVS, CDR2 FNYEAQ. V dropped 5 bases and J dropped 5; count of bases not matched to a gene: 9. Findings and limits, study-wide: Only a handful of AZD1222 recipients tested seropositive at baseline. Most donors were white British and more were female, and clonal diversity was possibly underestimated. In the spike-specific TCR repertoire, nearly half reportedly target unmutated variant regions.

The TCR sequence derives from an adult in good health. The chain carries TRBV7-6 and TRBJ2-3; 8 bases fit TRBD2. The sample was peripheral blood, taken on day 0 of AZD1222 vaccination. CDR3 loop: CASSPAPGGLDTQYF. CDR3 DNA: TGTGCCAGCAGCCCCGCGCCGGGGGGGCTAGATACGCAGTATTTT. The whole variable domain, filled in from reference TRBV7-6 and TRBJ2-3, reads GAGVSQSPRYKVTKRGQDVALRCDPISGHVSLYWYRQALGQGPEFLTYFNYEAQQDKSGLPNDRFSAERPEGSISTLTIQRTEQRDSAMYRCASSPAPGGLDTQYFGPGTRLTVL.